Described below is a single TCR beta chain sequence and its context. The antigen is undetermined. The entry originates in a study of shared clonotypes between healthy human individuals. The repertoire was sequenced with immunoSEQ multiplex PCR; TCRdb's copy has only in-frame clones and lacks some. Of roughly 2.1 million clones in the sample, 85% to 95% were seen once. Per germline, CDR1 SGDLS and CDR2 YYNGEE. This CDR3 spans 16 amino acids. Trimming stripped 4 bases from V and 0 bases from J, with 14 bases between. Naive CD8 cells were CD45RO-negative, positively selected for CCR7, excluding terminally differentiated effector memory CD45RA+ cells. The study's findings and limits: Large depth notwithstanding, sorted-subset sequencing proved incomplete by rarefaction. Generation probabilities were higher for clonotypes shared across all four sorted-subset donors than for unshared ones.

The sample consisted of naive CD8+ T cells from PBMCs. The receptor was isolated from a young man in good health. Some clones in this sample may be carry-over from other donors' samples. V usage is TRBV9 and J usage is TRBJ1-3; D might be TRBD1 (6 bases). CDR3 amino acids: CASSTNDRHSGNTIYF. CDR3 DNA: TGTGCCAGCAGCACGAACGACAGGCACTCTGGAAACACCATATATTTT.